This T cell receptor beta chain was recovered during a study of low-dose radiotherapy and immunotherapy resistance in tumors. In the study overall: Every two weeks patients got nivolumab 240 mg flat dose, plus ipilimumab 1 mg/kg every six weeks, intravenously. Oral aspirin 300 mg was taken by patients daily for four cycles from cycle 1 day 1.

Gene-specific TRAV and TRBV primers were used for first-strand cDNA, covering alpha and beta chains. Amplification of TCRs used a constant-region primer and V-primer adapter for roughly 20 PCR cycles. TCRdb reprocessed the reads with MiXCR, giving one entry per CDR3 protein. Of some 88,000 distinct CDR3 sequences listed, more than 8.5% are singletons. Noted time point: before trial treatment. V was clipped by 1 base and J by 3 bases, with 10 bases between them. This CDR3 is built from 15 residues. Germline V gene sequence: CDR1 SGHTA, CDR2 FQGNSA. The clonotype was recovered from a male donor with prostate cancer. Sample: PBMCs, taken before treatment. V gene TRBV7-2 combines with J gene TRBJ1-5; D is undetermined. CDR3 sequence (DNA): TGTGCCAGCAGCTTAGATACCGGGTTCAATCAGCCCCAGCATTTT. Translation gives CASSLDTGFNQPQHF.